The rows below give T cell receptor beta chains drawn from one sample of a study of shared clonotypes between healthy human individuals. Clones were read by immunoSEQ multiplex PCR, and TCRdb kept only the in-frame ones, dropping some. Of about 180,000 clones detected, 90% to 95% appear once; the ten largest clones hold 0.067%. The sequenced sample consisted of naive CD4+ T cells sorted from blood. Every receptor here comes from a woman in her twenties or thirties in good health. Each CDR3 is given with its conserved first and last residue. D genes are given only for firm matches. The size of a clone is reported for some rows only, either as once, few or many, or as a class for expanded clones.

>-|17|TRBJ2-7|TRBV13|TRBD2
CASSLGLAGAKGYEQYF
TGTGCCAGCAGCTTAGGTCTAGCGGGAGCTAAAGGCTACGAGCAGTACTTC
>-|17|TRBJ2-7|TRBV28|-
CASSRGTASPSSYEQYF
TGTGCCAGCAGTCGGGGGACGGCTAGCCCGAGCTCCTACGAGCAGTACTTC
>-|16|TRBJ2-1|TRBV29-1|TRBD2
CSVEISGRGSYNEQFF
TGCAGCGTTGAAATTAGCGGGAGGGGATCCTACAATGAGCAGTTCTTC
>-|18|TRBJ2-7|TRBV4-1|TRBD2
CASSHLLGGLAGSYEQYF
TGCGCCAGCAGCCACCTCCTCGGGGGGCTAGCGGGATCCTACGAGCAGTACTTC
>-|17|TRBJ2-3|TRBV5-8|-
CASSLHQITLSTDTQYF
TGTGCCAGCAGCCTACACCAAATTACCCTAAGCACAGATACGCAGTATTTT
>-|14|TRBJ1-1|TRBV5-1|-
CASSWGHTGNEAFF
TGCGCCAGCAGCTGGGGACACACGGGCAACGAAGCTTTCTTT
>-|15|TRBJ2-7|TRBV28|TRBD2
CATTLYAGDSYEQYF
TGTGCCACCACACTTTATGCGGGAGACTCCTACGAGCAGTACTTC
>-|13|TRBJ2-7|TRBV19|TRBD2
CASRKLAGDEQYF
TGTGCCAGTAGGAAACTAGCGGGAGACGAGCAGTACTTC
>-|13|TRBJ1-1|TRBV19|-
CASSIQADTEAFF
TGTGCCAGTAGTATACAGGCCGACACTGAAGCTTTCTTT
>few|12|TRBJ2-7|TRBV11-2|-
CASSLEKGEQYF
TGTGCCAGCAGCCTTGAGAAGGGGGAGCAGTACTTC
>-|13|TRBJ1-2|TRBV10-1|-
CASSVLPNYGYTF
TGCGCCAGCAGTGTGCTCCCGAACTATGGCTACACCTTC
>few|14|TRBJ1-5|TRBV5-1|-
CASSPGTSNQPQHF
TGCGCCAGCAGCCCGGGGACTAGCAATCAGCCCCAGCATTTT
>-|11|TRBJ2-7|TRBV5-1|-
CASRLTYEQYF
TGCGCCAGCAGGCTTACCTACGAGCAGTACTTC
>-|15|TRBJ2-1|TRBV11-2|TRBD2
CASSPGGWASNEQFF
TGTGCCAGCAGCCCGGGAGGCTGGGCCTCCAATGAGCAGTTCTTC
>-|15|TRBJ2-7|TRBV27|TRBD2
CASSYTSGVRSEQYF
TGTGCCAGCAGCTACACTAGCGGGGTGAGGTCCGAGCAGTACTTC
>-|14|TRBJ2-3|TRBV7-9|-
CASSLGLDGDTQYF
TGTGCCAGCAGCTTAGGACTCGACGGAGATACGCAGTATTTT
>-|15|TRBJ2-7|TRBV27|-
CASSLSGGHATEQYF
TGTGCCAGCAGTTTATCGGGGGGGCACGCAACAGAGCAGTACTTC
>-|17|TRBJ2-7|TRBV7-9|TRBD2
CASSFLTSGRGGYEQYF
TGTGCCAGCAGCTTCTTGACTAGCGGGAGGGGAGGCTACGAGCAGTACTTC
>few|13|TRBJ1-2|TRBV18|-
CASSPPDSYGYTF
TGTGCCAGCTCACCACCTGACAGCTATGGCTACACCTTC
>-|14|TRBJ1-4|TRBV27|-
CASSLARAGEKLFF
TGTGCCAGCAGTTTAGCCAGGGCGGGTGAAAAACTGTTTTTT
>-|15|TRBJ2-7|TRBV28|-
CASSLHSQGDYEQYF
TGTGCCAGCAGTTTACACTCCCAGGGAGACTACGAGCAGTACTTC
>-|12|TRBJ1-5|TRBV28|-
CASSFLDQPQHF
TGTGCCAGCAGTTTCTTGGATCAGCCCCAGCATTTT
>-|13|TRBJ2-1|TRBV27|TRBD1
CASSLRGLGEQFF
TGTGCCAGCAGTCTCAGGGGGCTCGGCGAGCAGTTCTTC
>-|15|TRBJ2-7|TRBV10-2|-
CASSDIGSYPYEQYF
TGCGCCAGCAGTGATATCGGGAGTTACCCCTACGAGCAGTACTTC
>-|15|TRBJ1-2|TRBV18|-
CASSPGDTHNYGYTF
TGTGCCAGCTCACCAGGAGACACTCATAACTATGGCTACACCTTC
>-|16|TRBJ2-4|TRBV10-1|-
CASSAARFGGRNIQYF
TGCGCCAGCAGTGCGGCTAGGTTCGGGGGCAGGAACATTCAGTACTTC
>-|17|TRBJ2-7|TRBV28|TRBD2
CASTPGLAGGSSYEQYF
TGTGCCAGCACCCCGGGACTAGCGGGAGGGAGCTCCTACGAGCAGTACTTC
>-|16|TRBJ2-3|TRBV18|TRBD2
CASSPQSGGSTDTQYF
TGTGCCAGCTCACCACAGAGCGGGGGTAGCACAGATACGCAGTATTTT
>once|13|TRBJ1-4|TRBV6-5|-
CASSYDGAEKLFF
TGTGCCAGCAGTTACGACGGGGCGGAAAAACTGTTTTTT
>-|14|TRBJ2-7|TRBV28|TRBD2
CASSSTSGTYEQYF
TGTGCCAGCAGTTCGACTAGCGGGACCTACGAGCAGTACTTC
>-|16|TRBJ2-2|TRBV7-9|TRBD2
CASSFRVAGDPGELFF
TGTGCCAGCAGCTTTCGGGTAGCGGGAGACCCCGGGGAGCTGTTTTTT
>-|15|TRBJ2-7|TRBV2|-
CASSSRTSSSYEQYF
TGTGCCAGCAGTTCGAGGACATCAAGCTCCTACGAGCAGTACTTC
>-|14|TRBJ2-7|TRBV27|-
CASKDRVLSTEQYF
TGTGCCAGCAAGGATCGGGTCCTTTCTACGGAGCAGTACTTC
>-|13|TRBJ2-1|TRBV5-1|-
CASSFASDLEQFF
TGCGCCAGCAGTTTCGCCAGCGATCTTGAGCAGTTCTTC
>-|15|TRBJ2-7|TRBV25-1|TRBD2
CASSERLADSYEQYF
TGTGCCAGCAGTGAAAGGCTAGCGGACTCCTACGAGCAGTACTTC
>-|15|TRBJ2-7|TRBV4-1|-
CASSPPGLDPYEQYF
TGCGCCAGCAGCCCCCCGGGGTTAGATCCCTACGAGCAGTACTTC
>-|15|TRBJ1-4|TRBV28|TRBD1
CASSDPGQGYEKLFF
TGTGCCAGCAGTGACCCGGGACAGGGGTACGAAAAACTGTTTTTT
>-|14|TRBJ2-7|TRBV28|TRBD1
CASGLGQGNYEQYF
TGTGCCAGTGGGCTCGGACAGGGGAACTACGAGCAGTACTTC
>-|11|TRBJ1-1|TRBV5-1|-
CASSLEGIAFF
TGCGCCAGCAGCTTGGAGGGCATTGCTTTCTTT
>-|15|TRBJ2-3|TRBV19|-
CASSPIEGNTDTQYF
TGTGCCAGTAGCCCGATTGAGGGTAACACAGATACGCAGTATTTT
>-|14|TRBJ1-2|TRBV11-2|-
CASSLGTANYGYTF
TGTGCCAGCAGCTTAGGGACAGCAAACTATGGCTACACCTTC
>once|12|TRBJ2-1|TRBV18|-
CASSSGMDEQFF
TGTGCCAGCTCATCAGGGATGGATGAGCAGTTCTTC
>-|15|TRBJ1-1|TRBV11-2|-
CASSPRQETNTEAFF
TGTGCCAGCAGCCCGAGACAGGAGACGAACACTGAAGCTTTCTTT
>-|17|TRBJ2-3|TRBV7-9|-
CASSLGAISTGTDTQYF
TGTGCCAGCAGCCTGGGGGCCATCTCCACCGGCACAGATACGCAGTATTTT
>-|15|TRBJ2-3|TRBV5-4|-
CASSLTVLSTDTQYF
TGTGCCAGCAGCTTGACAGTCCTATCCACAGATACGCAGTATTTT
>-|13|TRBJ1-1|TRBV11-3|-
CASSLITNTEAFF
TGTGCCAGCAGCTTAATCACGAACACTGAAGCTTTCTTT
>-|13|TRBJ2-2|TRBV28|-
CASWGYDTGELFF
TGTGCCAGCTGGGGCTACGACACCGGGGAGCTGTTTTTT
>-|15|TRBJ2-7|TRBV28|TRBD1
CASSLSGQGSHEQYF
TGTGCCAGCAGTTTATCCGGACAGGGGTCCCACGAGCAGTACTTC
>-|15|TRBJ2-1|TRBV18|-
CASSPPGPSYNEQFF
TGTGCCAGCTCACCCCCGGGACCAAGTTACAATGAGCAGTTCTTC
>-|14|TRBJ1-2|TRBV18|-
CASSPPGRSYGYTF
TGTGCCAGCTCACCACCCGGGAGAAGCTATGGCTACACCTTC
>-|15|TRBJ1-2|TRBV7-9|TRBD1
CASSHSGTGHYGYTF
TGTGCCAGCAGCCATTCCGGGACAGGACACTATGGCTACACCTTC
>once|18|TRBJ1-4|TRBV28|-
CASSLTPSWWGENEKLFF
TGTGCCAGCAGTTTAACCCCCTCTTGGTGGGGGGAGAATGAAAAACTGTTTTTT
>-|14|TRBJ1-4|TRBV4-2|-
CASSQGGRGEKLFF
TGTGCCAGCAGCCAGGGGGGAAGGGGTGAAAAACTGTTTTTT
>-|14|TRBJ2-7|TRBV6-5|-
CASSYSTADYEQYF
TGTGCCAGCAGTTACTCGACGGCGGACTACGAGCAGTACTTC
>-|13|TRBJ2-7|TRBV28|-
CASNLAPSYEQYF
TGTGCCAGCAACTTGGCCCCCTCCTACGAGCAGTACTTC
>-|13|TRBJ2-7|TRBV18|-
CASSPGVENEQYF
TGTGCCAGCTCACCAGGAGTTGAGAACGAGCAGTACTTC
>-|11|TRBJ2-7|TRBV20-1|-
CRVGSPYEQYF
TGCAGGGTTGGTAGTCCCTACGAGCAGTACTTC
>-|14|TRBJ1-4|TRBV18|TRBD1
CASSHRDRGEKLFF
TGTGCCAGCTCACACCGGGACAGAGGGGAAAAACTGTTTTTT
>once|14|TRBJ2-3|TRBV7-3|TRBD1
CASSLYRGVDTQYF
TGTGCCAGCAGCTTATACAGGGGGGTAGATACGCAGTATTTT